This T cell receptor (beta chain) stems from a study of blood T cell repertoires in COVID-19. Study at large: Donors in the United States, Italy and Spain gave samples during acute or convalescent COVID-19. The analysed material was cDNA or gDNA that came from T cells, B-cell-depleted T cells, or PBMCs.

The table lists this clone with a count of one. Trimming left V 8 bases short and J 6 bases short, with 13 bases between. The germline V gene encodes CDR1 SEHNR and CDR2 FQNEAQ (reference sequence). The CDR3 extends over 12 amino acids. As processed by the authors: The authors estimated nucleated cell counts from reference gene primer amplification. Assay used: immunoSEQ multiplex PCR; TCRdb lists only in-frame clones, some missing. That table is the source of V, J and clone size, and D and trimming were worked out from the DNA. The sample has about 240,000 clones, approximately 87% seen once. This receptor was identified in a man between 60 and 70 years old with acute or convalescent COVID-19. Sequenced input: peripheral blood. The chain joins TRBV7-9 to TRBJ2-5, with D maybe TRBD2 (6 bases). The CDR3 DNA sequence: TGTGCCAGCTTTTGGGACTTCCAGACCCAGTACTTC. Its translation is CASFWDFQTQYF. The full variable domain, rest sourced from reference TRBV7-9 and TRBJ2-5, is DTGVSQNPRHKITKRGQNVTFRCDPISEHNRLYWYRQTLGQGPEFLTYFQNEAQLEKSRLLSDRFSAERPKGSFSTLEIQRTEQGDSAMYLCASFWDFQTQYFGPGTRLLVL.